The 10 T cell receptor beta chains below all came from one sample that was sequenced in a study of response to subunit inactivated influenza vaccine (dated by TCRdb to 2016 to 2019). Library construction relied on RT-PCR. For sequencing, an Illumina HiSeq 2500 was employed. TCRdb reprocessed the public reads (quality trimming at Q25 with fastp, clone calling with MiXCR) and kept in-frame beta chains. Under each unique CDR3 protein, matching rows form one entry showing the most common genes and DNA. This sample is represented by about 520,000 distinct CDR3 sequences; around 25% of them were singletons. The ten biggest clones cover around 1.8% of the sample. The sequences come from CD4+ T cells sorted from PBMCs, collected 4 to 6 days after vaccination. Source of these receptors: a man aged 50 to 60 who received an inactivated influenza vaccine. Donor details come from another sample of the same person, matched by shared clones.

The rearrangement joins TRBV4-3 to TRBJ1-6; unclear D gene. Germline CDR1 LGHNA, CDR2 YSLEER. The CDR3 sequence is 16 residues long. The V gene lost 1 base and the J gene lost 9 bases, with 16 bases spanning the gap. CDR3 coding DNA: TGCGCCAGCAGCCAAGTAGCTGGGGATCCGGGTTCACCCCTCCACTTT. Its protein product is CASSQVAGDPGSPLHF.

V gene TRBV29-1 combines with J gene TRBJ2-5; D remains ambiguous. The germline V and J ends were trimmed by 5 bases and 3 bases, with 13 bases remaining between them. The germline CDR1 and CDR2 sequences are SQVTM and ANQGSEA. The CDR3 length is 13 residues. CDR3 nucleotides: TGCAGCGTTTACCCGGCCAGCAAAGAGACCCAGTACTTC. It translates to CSVYPASKETQYF. Full variable domain (remainder filled in from reference TRBV29-1 and TRBJ2-5): SAVISQKPSRDICQRGTSLTIQCQVDSQVTMMFWYRQQPGQSLTLIATANQGSEATYESGFVIDKFPISRPNLTFSTLTVSNMSPEDSSIYLCSVYPASKETQYFGPGTRLLVL.

V gene TRBV4-2 combines with J gene TRBJ2-7; 9 bases map to TRBD1. The CDR3 has 18 residues. Trimming took 0 bases from V and 3 from J; bases not matched to a gene: 12. CDR1 and CDR2 from the germline V gene are LGHNA and YNFKEQ. The CDR3 DNA reads TGTGCCAGCAGCCAAGAATTAGTCGGGACAGGGTCGGGCTACGAGCAGTACTTC. This sequence encodes CASSQELVGTGSGYEQYF.

This sequence joins TRBV6-5 and TRBJ1-3; TRBD1 might be the D (6 bases). CDR1 is MNHEY and CDR2 is SVGAGI in the germline V gene. The CDR3 has 16 residues. The ends were cut back, 0 bases at V and 2 bases at J, with 11 bases in the middle. Written as DNA, the CDR3 is TGTGCCAGCAGTTACTCGAAGGGGGGAACTGGAAACACCATATATTTT. It yields the protein CASSYSKGGTGNTIYF.

This clonotype appeared a few times. The CDR3 loop reads CATSRSFRNEQFF. The CDR3 bases are TGTGCCACCTCCCGCAGTTTCCGCAATGAGCAGTTCTTC. This chain links TRBV6-2 or TRBV6-3 with TRBJ2-1, with D unclear. This CDR3 spans 13 amino acids. V dropped 10 bases and J dropped 6 bases, with 16 bases sitting between them. Germline V gene sequence: CDR1 MNHEY, CDR2 SVGEGT.

The chain has TRBV7-3 and TRBJ1-1, with D perhaps matching TRBD1 (5 bases). From germline, CDR1 is SGHTA and CDR2 FQGTGA. The CDR3 totals 15 residues. Trimming left V 4 bases short and J 4 bases short, with 16 bases between. Here the CDR3 DNA reads TGTGCCAGCAGCTCCCAGCCCGTGGGGGTCACTGAAGCTTTCTTT. This gives the protein CASSSQPVGVTEAFF.

This clonotype was observed many times. CDR3 bases: TGTGCCAGCAGCTTGGGACTCGAGCAGTACTTC. Translation gives CASSLGLEQYF. The V gene is TRBV7-2, the J gene TRBJ2-7; tentatively, D is TRBD2 (6 bases). V was pared by 3 bases and J by 6 bases, with 6 bases between. The CDR3 has 11 amino acids. Germline values: CDR1 SGHTA, CDR2 FQGNSA.

The chain couples TRBV10-3 to TRBJ2-7, with TRBD1 identical over 7 bases. Losses at the gene ends were 6 bases for V and 5 bases for J; bases not matched to a gene: 7. CDR1 and CDR2 from the germline V gene are ENHRY and SYGVKD. This CDR3 is built from 13 residues. The DNA of the CDR3 is TGTGCCATCAGCCAGGGACAGTGGGACGAGCAGTACTTC. This translates into CAISQGQWDEQYF.

The chain links TRBV5-1 to TRBJ2-1; D is perhaps TRBD1 or TRBD2 (5 bases each). The CDR3 has 14 residues. Trimming removed 5 bases from V and 2 bases from J, with 11 bases in between. Germline assignment: CDR1 SGHRS and CDR2 YFSETQ. The CDR3 DNA follows: TGCGCCAGCAGTAGGGAGACAGCCTACAATGAGCAGTTCTTC. Its translation is CASSRETAYNEQFF.

In this sample, this clonotype turned up a few times. This chain joins TRBV12-3 or TRBV12-4 and TRBJ2-2, with D tentatively TRBD2 (6 bases). Trimming removed 6 bases at V and 6 bases at J, with 8 bases between. CDR3 length equals 12 residues. DNA for the CDR3: TGTGCCAGCAGGGCTAGCGCCGGGGAGCTGTTTTTT. Its translation is CASRASAGELFF.